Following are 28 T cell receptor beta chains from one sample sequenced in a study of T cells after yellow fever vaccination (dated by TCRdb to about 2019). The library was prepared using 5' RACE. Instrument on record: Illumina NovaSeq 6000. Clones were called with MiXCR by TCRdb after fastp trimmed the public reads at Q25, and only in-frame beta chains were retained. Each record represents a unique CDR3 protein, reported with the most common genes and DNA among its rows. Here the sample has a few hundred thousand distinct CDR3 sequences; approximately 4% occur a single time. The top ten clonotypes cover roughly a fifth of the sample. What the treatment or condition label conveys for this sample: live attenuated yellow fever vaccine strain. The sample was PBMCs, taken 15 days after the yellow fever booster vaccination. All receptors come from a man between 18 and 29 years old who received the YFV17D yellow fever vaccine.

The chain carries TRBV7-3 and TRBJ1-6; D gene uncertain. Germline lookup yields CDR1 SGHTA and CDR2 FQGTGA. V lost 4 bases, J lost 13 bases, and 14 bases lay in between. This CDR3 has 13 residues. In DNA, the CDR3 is TGTGCCAGCAGCTACCTTACCGATAGTCCCCTCCACTTT. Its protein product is CASSYLTDSPLHF.

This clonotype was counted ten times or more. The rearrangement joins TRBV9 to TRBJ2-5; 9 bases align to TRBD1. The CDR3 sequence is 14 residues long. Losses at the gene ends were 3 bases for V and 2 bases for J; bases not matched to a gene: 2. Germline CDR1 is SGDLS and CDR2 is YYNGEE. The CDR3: CASSETGGQETQYF. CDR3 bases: TGTGCCAGCAGCGAGACAGGGGGACAAGAGACCCAGTACTTC.

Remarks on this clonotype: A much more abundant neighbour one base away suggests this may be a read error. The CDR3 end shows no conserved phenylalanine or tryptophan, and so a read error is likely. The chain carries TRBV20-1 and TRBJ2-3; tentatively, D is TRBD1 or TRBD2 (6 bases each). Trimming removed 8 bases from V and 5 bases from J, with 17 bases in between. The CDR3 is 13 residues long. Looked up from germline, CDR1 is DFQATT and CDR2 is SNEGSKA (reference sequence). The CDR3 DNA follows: TGCAGTTCACATGGGGGGCCTGGAGATACGCAGTATGTT. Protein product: CSSHGGPGDTQYV.

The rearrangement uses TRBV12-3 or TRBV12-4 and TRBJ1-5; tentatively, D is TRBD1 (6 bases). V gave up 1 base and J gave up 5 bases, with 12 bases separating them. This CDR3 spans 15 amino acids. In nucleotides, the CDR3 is TGTGCCAGCAGTTTAGAGCAGGGGCGGGATCAGCCCCAGCATTTT. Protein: CASSLEQGRDQPQHF.

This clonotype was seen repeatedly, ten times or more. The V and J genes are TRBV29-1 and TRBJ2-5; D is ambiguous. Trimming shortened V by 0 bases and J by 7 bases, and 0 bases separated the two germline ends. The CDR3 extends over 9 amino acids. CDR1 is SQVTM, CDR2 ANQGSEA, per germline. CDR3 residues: CSVEETQYF. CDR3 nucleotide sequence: TGCAGCGTTGAAGAGACCCAGTACTTC.

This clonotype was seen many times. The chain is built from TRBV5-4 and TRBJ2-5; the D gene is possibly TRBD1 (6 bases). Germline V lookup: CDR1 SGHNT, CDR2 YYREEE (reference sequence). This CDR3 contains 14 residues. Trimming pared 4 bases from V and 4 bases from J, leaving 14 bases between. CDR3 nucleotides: TGTGCCAGCAGCACATGGGGCAGGGGAGAGACCCAGTACTTC. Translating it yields CASSTWGRGETQYF.

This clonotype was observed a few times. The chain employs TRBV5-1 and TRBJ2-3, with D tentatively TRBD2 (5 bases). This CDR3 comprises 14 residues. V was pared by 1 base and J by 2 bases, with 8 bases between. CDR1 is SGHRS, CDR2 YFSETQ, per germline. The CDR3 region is CASSLRTDTDTQYF. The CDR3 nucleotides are TGCGCCAGCAGCTTGCGGACTGACACAGATACGCAGTATTTT. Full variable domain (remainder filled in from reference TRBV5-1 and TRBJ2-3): KAGVTQTPRYLIKTRGQQVTLSCSPISGHRSVSWYQQTPGQGLQFLFEYFSETQRNKGNFPGRFSGRQFSNSRSEMNVSTLELGDSALYLCASSLRTDTDTQYFGPGTRLTVL.

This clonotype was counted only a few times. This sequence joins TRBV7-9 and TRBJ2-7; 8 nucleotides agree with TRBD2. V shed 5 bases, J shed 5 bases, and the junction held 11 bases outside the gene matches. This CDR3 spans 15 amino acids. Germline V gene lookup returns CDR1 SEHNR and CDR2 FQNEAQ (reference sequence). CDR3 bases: TGTGCCAGCAGCACAAACGGGGGGGCGTACGACGAGCAGTACTTC. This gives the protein CASSTNGGAYDEQYF.

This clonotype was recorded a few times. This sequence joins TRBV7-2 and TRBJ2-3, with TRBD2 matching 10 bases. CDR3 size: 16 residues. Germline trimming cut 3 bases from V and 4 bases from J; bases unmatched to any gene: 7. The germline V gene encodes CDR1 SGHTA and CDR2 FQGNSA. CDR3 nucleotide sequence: TGTGCCAGCAGCTTGAAAAGCGGGGGGGCCGCAGATACGCAGTATTTT. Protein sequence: CASSLKSGGAADTQYF.

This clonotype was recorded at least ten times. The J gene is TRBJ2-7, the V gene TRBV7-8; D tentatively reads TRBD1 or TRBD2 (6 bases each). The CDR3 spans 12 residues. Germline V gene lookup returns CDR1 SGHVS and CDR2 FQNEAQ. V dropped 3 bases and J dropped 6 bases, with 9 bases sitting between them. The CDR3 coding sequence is TGTGCCAGCAGCTTCAGGGGAGGCGAGCAGTACGTC. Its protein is CASSFRGGEQYV.

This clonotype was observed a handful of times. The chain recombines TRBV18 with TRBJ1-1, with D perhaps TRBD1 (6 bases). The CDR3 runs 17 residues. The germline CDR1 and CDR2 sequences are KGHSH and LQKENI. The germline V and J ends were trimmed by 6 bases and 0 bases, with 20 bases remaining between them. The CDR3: CASSRSQGSVMNTEAFF. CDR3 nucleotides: TGTGCCAGCTCCAGATCACAGGGATCCGTGATGAACACTGAAGCTTTCTTT.

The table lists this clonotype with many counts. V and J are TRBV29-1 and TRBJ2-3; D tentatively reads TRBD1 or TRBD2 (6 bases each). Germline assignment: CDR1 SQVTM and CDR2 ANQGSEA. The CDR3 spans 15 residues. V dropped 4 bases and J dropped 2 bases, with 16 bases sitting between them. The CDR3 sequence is CSVARSGAPTDTQYF. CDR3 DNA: TGCAGCGTTGCCCGTTCGGGGGCGCCCACAGATACGCAGTATTTT.

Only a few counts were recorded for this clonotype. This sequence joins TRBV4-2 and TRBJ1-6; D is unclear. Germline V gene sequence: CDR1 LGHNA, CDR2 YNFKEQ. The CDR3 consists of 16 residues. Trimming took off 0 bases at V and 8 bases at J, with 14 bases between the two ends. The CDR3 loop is CASSQEAGGMHSPLHF. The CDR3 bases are TGTGCCAGCAGCCAAGAGGCGGGAGGGATGCATTCACCCCTCCACTTT.

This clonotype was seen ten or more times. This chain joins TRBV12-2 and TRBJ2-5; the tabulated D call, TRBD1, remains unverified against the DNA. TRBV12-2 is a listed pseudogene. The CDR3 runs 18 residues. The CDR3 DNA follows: TGTGCAAGTCGCTCCCACCTGGGAGCCGGGACAGCCCAAGAGACCCAGTACTTC. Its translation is CASRSHLGAGTAQETQYF.

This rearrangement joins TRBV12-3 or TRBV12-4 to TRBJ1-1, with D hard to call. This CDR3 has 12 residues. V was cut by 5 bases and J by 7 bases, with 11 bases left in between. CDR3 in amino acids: CASSPGGYEAFF. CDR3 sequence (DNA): TGTGCCAGCAGTCCCGGCGGGTATGAAGCTTTCTTT.

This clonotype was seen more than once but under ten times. The CDR3 loop reads CASSLDRGSSYNEQFF. The CDR3 DNA is TGTGCCAGCAGCTTGGACAGGGGATCCTCCTACAATGAGCAGTTCTTC. The gene calls are TRBV28 and TRBJ2-1; TRBD1 aligns across 9 bases. The V segment lost 6 bases and the J segment 0 bases; nucleotides outside the gene matches: 6. This CDR3 comprises 16 residues. The germline V gene encodes CDR1 MDHEN and CDR2 SYDVKM.

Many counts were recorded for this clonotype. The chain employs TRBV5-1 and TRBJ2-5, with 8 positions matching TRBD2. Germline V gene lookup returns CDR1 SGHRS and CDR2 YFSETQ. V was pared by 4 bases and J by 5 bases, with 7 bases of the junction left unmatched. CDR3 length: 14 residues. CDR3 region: CASSPGLAGETQYF. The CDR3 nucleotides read TGCGCCAGCAGCCCCGGACTAGCCGGGGAGACCCAGTACTTC. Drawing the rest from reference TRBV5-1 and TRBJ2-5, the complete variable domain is KAGVTQTPRYLIKTRGQQVTLSCSPISGHRSVSWYQQTPGQGLQFLFEYFSETQRNKGNFPGRFSGRQFSNSRSEMNVSTLELGDSALYLCASSPGLAGETQYFGPGTRLLVL.

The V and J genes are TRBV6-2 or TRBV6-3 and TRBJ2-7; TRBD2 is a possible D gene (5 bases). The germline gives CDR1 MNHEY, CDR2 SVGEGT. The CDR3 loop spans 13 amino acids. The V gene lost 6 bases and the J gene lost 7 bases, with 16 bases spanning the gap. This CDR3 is CASRSSGLGEQYF. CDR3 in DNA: TGTGCCAGCAGGTCCAGCGGCCTGGGGGAGCAGTACTTC.

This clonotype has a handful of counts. CDR3 in amino acids: CASASWGGGNQPQHF. DNA of the CDR3: TGTGCCAGCGCTTCTTGGGGAGGCGGCAATCAGCCCCAGCATTTT. The chain joins TRBV2 to TRBJ1-5; no firm D call. V was pared by 8 bases and J by 2 bases, with 16 bases between. Germline V gene lookup returns CDR1 SNHLY and CDR2 FYNNEI. This CDR3 is built from 15 residues.

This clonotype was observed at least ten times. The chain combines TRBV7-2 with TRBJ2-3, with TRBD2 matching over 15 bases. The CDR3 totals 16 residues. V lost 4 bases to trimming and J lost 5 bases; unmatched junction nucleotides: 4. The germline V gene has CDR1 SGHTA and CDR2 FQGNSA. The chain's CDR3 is CASSSWTSGGGDTQYF. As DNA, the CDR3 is TGTGCCAGCAGCTCATGGACTAGCGGGGGGGGAGATACGCAGTATTTT.

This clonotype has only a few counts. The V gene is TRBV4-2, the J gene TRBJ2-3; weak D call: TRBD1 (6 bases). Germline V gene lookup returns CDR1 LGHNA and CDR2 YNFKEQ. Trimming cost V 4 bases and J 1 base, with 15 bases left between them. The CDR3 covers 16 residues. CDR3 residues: CASSPNLGAGTDTQYF. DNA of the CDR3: TGTGCCAGCAGCCCGAACCTGGGGGCCGGCACAGATACGCAGTATTTT.

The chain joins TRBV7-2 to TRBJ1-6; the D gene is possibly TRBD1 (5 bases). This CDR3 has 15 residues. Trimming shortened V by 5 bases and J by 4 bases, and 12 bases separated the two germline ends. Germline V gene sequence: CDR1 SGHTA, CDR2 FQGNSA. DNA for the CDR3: TGTGCCAGCAGCGCGGGACCGAGTTATAATTCACCCCTCCACTTT. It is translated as CASSAGPSYNSPLHF.

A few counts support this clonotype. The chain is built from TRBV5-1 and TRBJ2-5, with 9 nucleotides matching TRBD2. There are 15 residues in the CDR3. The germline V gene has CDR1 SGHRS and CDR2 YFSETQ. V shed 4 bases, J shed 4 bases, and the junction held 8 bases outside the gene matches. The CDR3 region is CASSGGAGGPETQYF. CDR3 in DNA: TGCGCCAGCAGCGGGGGCGCGGGGGGGCCAGAGACCCAGTACTTC.

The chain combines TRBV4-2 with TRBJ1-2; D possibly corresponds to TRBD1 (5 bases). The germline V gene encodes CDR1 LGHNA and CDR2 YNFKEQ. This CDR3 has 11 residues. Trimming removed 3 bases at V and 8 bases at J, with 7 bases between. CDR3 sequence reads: CASSQGRGYTF. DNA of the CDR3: TGTGCCAGCAGCCAGGGGCGAGGCTACACCTTC.

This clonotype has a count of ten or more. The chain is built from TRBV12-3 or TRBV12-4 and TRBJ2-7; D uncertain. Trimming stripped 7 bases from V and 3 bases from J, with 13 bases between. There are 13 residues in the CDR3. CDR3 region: CASTLDLVYEQYF. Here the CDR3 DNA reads TGTGCCAGCACCCTAGATTTGGTCTACGAGCAGTACTTC.

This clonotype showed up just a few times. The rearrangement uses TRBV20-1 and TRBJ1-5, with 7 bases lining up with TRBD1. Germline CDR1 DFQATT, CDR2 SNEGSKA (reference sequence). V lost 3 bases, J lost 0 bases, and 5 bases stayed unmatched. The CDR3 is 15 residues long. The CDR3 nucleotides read TGCAGTGCTAGTAGACAGGGAAATAGCAATCAGCCCCAGCATTTT. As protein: CSASRQGNSNQPQHF.

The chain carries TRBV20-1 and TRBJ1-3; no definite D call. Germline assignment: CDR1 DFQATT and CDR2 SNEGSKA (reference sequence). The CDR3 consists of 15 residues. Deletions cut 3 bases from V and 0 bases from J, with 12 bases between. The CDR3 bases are TGCAGTGCTAGGAGGGCTGACGCCTCTGGAAACACCATATATTTT. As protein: CSARRADASGNTIYF.

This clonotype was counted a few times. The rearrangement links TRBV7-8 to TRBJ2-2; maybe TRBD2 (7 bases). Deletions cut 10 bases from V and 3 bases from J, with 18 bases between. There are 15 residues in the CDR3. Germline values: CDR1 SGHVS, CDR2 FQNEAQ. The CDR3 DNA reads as TGTGCCACGCTTCTGGCGGGGGCCTACACCGGGGAGCTGTTTTTT. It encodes CATLLAGAYTGELFF.